The clone carrying this T cell receptor (beta chain) was picked up a small number of times. Antigen unknown. This sample is part of a study of T cells in Graves' hyperthyroidism and ophthalmopathy. Overall study findings and caveats: Before onset, ophthalmopathy was predicted by the model a median roughly 6.8 months earlier.

Regions amplified from RNA transcripts were the TCR beta CDR3 regions. HTBI primers were the set used in a first-round RT-PCR of the TCR CDR3. One entry per CDR3 protein, called by TCRdb with MiXCR from the multiplex PCR reads. The sample comprises about 770,000 distinct CDR3 sequences, roughly a sixth of which are singletons, and approximately 16% rests with the top ten. CDR3 size: 14 residues. J gave up 13 bases and V 5 bases, and 8 bases lay outside the gene matches. CDR1 LGHNA and CDR2 YNFKEQ come from the germline V gene. The sequencing input was blood. The TCR originated in a woman aged 50 to 60 with Graves' hyperthyroidism that later progressed to Graves' ophthalmopathy. The chain combines TRBV4-2 with TRBJ2-1; the match to TRBD2 covers 13 bases. The CDR3 is CASSSGLAGRLQFF. The CDR3 region has the DNA TGTGCCAGCAGCTCGGGACTAGCGGGGAGATTACAGTTCTTC.